This note documents a single T cell receptor beta chain sequence. Per the study methods: It was from reference gene primer amplification that nucleated cell counts were estimated. Clones were read by immunoSEQ multiplex PCR, and TCRdb kept only the in-frame ones, dropping some. The V and J calls and the clone size are those of that table, but D and trimming were determined from the DNA. The sample includes 380,000 or so clones, roughly 90% of them seen just once. These data are taken from a study of blood T cell repertoires in COVID-19. Study in general: T cells, B-cell-depleted T cells, or PBMCs supplied cDNA or gDNA.

Trimming at V came to 10 bases and at J to 3 bases, leaving 9 bases not matched to a gene. Germline CDR1 is ENHRY and CDR2 is SYGVKD. The CDR3 loop spans 14 amino acids. J is TRBJ2-5 and V is TRBV10-3, with TRBD1 matching 9 bases. Sequenced input: peripheral blood. This TCR was sampled from a man aged 40-49 years with acute or convalescent COVID-19. CDR3 nucleotide sequence: TGTGCCACCAAGGGGACAGGGTTAAAAGAGACCCAGTACTTC. This gives the protein CATKGTGLKETQYF.